In this sample, the clone carrying this TCR beta chain turned up a few times. The antigen remains undetermined. Use of 60 Vbeta and 13 Jbeta primers characterized the PCR. Clones were read by immunoSEQ multiplex PCR, and TCRdb kept only the in-frame ones, dropping some. This table has about 250,000 clones, under 80% appearing once. This specimen comes from a study of cytomegalovirus exposure and HLA in healthy donors. Overall study results and limits: Within an earlier analysis, most TCR beta V segments proved productive either about 87% or about 30% of the time.

Sequenced: PBMCs. This clonotype originated in a female donor in good health and CMV-seronegative.

The CDR3 sequence is CAWSDGGGRSSYNEQFF. For the CDR3, the DNA is TGTGCCTGGAGTGATGGTGGGGGGAGGAGCTCCTACAATGAGCAGTTCTTC. The chain is built from TRBV30 and TRBJ2-1; TRBD2 might be the D (6 bases). There are 17 residues in the CDR3. The V end was cut by 1 base, the J end by 0 bases, with 16 bases between. Germline V gene data show CDR1 as GTSNPN and CDR2 as SVGIG (reference sequence). The full variable domain, rest sourced from reference TRBV30 and TRBJ2-1, is SQTIHQWPATLVQPVGSPLSLECTVEGTSNPNLYWYRQAAGRGLQLLFYSVGIGQISSEVPQNLSASRPQDRQFILSSKKLLLSDSGFYLCAWSDGGGRSSYNEQFFGPGTRLTVL.